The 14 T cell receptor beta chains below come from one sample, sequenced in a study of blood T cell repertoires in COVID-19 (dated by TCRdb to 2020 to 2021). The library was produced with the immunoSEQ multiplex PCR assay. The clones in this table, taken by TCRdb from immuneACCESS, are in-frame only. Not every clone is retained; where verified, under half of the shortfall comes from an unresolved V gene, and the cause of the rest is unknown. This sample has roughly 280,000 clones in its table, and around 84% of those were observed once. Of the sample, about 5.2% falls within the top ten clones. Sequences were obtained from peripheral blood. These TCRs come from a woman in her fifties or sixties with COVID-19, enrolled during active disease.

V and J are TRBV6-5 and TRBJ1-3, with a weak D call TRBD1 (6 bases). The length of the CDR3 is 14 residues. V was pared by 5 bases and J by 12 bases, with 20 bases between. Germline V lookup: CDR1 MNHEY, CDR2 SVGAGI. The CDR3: CASSPRFSGVGIYF. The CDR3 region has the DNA TGTGCCAGCAGTCCGCGGTTCTCAGGGGTAGGCATATATTTT.

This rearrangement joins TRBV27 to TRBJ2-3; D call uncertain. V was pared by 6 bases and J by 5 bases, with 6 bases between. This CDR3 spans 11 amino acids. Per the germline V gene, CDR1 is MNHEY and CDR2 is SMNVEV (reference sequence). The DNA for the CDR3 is TGTGCCAGCAGAAGGAGAGATACGCAGTATTTT. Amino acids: CASRRRDTQYF.

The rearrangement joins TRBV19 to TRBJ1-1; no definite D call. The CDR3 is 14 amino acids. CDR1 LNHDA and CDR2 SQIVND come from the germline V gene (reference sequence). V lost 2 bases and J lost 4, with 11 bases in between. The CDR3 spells CASSIKWAGTEAFF. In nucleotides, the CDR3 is TGTGCCAGTAGTATAAAGTGGGCGGGCACTGAAGCTTTCTTT.

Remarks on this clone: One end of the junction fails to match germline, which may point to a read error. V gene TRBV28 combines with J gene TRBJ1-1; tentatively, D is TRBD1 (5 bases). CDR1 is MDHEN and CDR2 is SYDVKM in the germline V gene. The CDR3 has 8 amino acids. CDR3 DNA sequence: TGTGCCAGCGGAATAAGGGGCTTT. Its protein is CASGIRGF.

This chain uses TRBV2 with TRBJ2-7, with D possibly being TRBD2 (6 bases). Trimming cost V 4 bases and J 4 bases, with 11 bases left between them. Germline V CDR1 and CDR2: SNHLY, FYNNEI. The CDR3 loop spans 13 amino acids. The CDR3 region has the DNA TGTGCCAGCAGTGTAGTCAGCGGGTACGAGCAGTACTTC. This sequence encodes CASSVVSGYEQYF.

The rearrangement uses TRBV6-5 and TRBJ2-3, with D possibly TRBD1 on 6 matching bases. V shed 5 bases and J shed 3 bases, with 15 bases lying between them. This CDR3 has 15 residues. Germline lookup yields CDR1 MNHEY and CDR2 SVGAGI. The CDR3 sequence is CASSRGIRRTDTQYF. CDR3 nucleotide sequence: TGTGCCAGCAGTAGGGGGATCCGCAGAACAGATACGCAGTATTTT.

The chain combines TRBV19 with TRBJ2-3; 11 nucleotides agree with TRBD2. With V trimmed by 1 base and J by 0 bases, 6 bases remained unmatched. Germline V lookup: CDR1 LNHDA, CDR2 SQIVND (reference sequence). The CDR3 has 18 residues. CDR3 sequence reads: CASSIGLAGKTSTDTQYF. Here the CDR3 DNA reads TGTGCCAGTAGTATAGGACTAGCGGGGAAAACGAGCACAGATACGCAGTATTTT.

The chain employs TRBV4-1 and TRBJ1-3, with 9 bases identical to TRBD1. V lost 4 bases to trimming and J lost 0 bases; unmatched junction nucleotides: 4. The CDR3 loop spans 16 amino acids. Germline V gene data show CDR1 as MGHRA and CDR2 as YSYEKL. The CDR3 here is CASSRTGAGSGNTIYF. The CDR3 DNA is TGCGCCAGCAGCCGGACAGGGGCAGGCTCTGGAAACACCATATATTTT.

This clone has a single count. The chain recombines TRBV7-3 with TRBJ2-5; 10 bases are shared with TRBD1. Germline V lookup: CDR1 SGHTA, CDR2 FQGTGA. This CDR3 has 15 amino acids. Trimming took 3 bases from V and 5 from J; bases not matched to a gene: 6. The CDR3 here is CASSFGTGARETQYF. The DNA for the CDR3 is TGTGCCAGCAGCTTTGGGACAGGGGCGCGGGAGACCCAGTACTTC.

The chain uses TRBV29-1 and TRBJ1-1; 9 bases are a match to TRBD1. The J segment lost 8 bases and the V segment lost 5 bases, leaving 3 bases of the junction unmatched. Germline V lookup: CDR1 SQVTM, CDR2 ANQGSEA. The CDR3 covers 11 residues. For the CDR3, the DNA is TGCAGCGTTACAGGGGGCGAGGAAGCTTTCTTT. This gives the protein CSVTGGEEAFF.

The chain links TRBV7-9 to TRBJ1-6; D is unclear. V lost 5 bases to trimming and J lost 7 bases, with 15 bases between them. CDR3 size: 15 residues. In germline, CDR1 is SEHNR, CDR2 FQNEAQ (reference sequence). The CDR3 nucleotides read TGTGCCAGCAGCCCCGCCCCGGGGAGGAATTCACCCCTCCACTTT. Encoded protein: CASSPAPGRNSPLHF.

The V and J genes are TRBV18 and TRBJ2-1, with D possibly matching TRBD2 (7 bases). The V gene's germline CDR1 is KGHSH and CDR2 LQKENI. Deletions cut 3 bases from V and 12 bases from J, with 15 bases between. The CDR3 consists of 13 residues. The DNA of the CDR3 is TGTGCCAGCTCACCTAATGCGGGGGCCACGCAGTTCTTC. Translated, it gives CASSPNAGATQFF.

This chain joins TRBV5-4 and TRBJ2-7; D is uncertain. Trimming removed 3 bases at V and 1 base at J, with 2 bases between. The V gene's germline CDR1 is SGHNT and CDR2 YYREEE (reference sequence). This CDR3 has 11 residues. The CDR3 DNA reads TGTGCCAGCAGCTCTTCCTACGAGCAGTACTTC. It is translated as CASSSSYEQYF.

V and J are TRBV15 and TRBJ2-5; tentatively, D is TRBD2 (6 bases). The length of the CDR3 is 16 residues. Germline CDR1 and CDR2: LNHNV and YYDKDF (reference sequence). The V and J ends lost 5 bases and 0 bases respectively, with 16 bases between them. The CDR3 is CATSGGLPGYQETQYF. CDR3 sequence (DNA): TGTGCCACCAGCGGGGGACTTCCCGGGTACCAAGAGACCCAGTACTTC.